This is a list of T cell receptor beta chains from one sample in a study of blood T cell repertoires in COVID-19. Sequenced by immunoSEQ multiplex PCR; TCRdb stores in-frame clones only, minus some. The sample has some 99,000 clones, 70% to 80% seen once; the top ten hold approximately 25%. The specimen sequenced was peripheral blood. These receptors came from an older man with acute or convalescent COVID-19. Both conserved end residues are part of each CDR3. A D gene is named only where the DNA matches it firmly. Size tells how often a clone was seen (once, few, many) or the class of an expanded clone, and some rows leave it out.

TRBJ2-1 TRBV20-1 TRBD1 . TGCAGTGCACAGGGGGCTCGTGAAAAGTTCTTC CSAQGAREKFF
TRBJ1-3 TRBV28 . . TGTGCCAGCAGGCCGAGCTCTGGAAACACCATATATTTT CASRPSSGNTIYF
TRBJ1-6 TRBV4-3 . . TGCGCCAGCAGGCCCAATGGGGGGATTGCTTCACCCCTCCACTTT CASRPNGGIASPLHF
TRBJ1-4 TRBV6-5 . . TGTGCCAGCAGTTCCCCGACGGGGGGTGGTGAAAAACTGTTTTTT CASSSPTGGGEKLFF
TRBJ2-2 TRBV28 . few TGTGCCAGCAGTACTTACACCGGGGAGCTGTTTTTT CASSTYTGELFF
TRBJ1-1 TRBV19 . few TGTGCCAGTAGTTCCCCCAGGGGCGGCACTGAAGCTTTCTTT CASSSPRGGTEAFF
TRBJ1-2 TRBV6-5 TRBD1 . TGTGCCAGCAGCGGCGGTATGACAGGGAAGGTTGGCTACACCTTC CASSGGMTGKVGYTF
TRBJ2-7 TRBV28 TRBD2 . TGTGCCAGCACCGAGGGACTAGCGGGAAGAACCCCTTCTTTC CASTEGLAGRTPSF
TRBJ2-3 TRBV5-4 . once TGTGCCAGCAGCTTGGCCGAGGCCCGTAGCACAGATACGCAGTATTTT CASSLAEARSTDTQYF
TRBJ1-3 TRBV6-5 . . TGTGCCAGCACACAGGACTATGGAAACACCATATATTTT CASTQDYGNTIYF
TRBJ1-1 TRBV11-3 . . TGTGCCAGCAGCCTACACCCGGGCACTGAAGCTTTCTTT CASSLHPGTEAFF
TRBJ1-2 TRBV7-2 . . TGTGCCAGCAGCGCGACAGCTAACTATGGCTACACCTTC CASSATANYGYTF
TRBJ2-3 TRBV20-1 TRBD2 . TGCAGTGCTAGTAAGCTAGCGGGAGGGCCGACGGATACGCAGTATTTT CSASKLAGGPTDTQYF
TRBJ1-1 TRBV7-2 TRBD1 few TGTGCCAGCACAACGACAGGGAGGAACACTGAAGCTTTCTTT CASTTTGRNTEAFF
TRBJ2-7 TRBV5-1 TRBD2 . TGCGCCAGCAGCTTCCGAGCGGGAGGGCCAGGGGAGCAGTACTTC CASSFRAGGPGEQYF
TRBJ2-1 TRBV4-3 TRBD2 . TGCGCCAGCAGCCAAGATTGGGCGGGAGATGATGAGCAGTTCTTC CASSQDWAGDDEQFF
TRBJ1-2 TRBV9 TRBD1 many TGTGCCAGCAGCGTAGGGTCCGCGGGACAGGGGTCGGGTGGCTACACCTTC CASSVGSAGQGSGGYTF
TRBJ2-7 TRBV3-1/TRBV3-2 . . TGTGCCAGCAGCCAAGATGGAGCGTTCGAGCAGTACTTC CASSQDGAFEQYF
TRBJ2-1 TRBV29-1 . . TGCAGCCTCCTCGGGTCGAGCTCCTACAATGAGCAGTTCTTC CSLLGSSSYNEQFF
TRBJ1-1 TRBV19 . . TGTGCCAGTAGCCTGACAGGGAACACTGAAGCTTTCTTT CASSLTGNTEAFF
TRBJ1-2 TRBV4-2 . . TGTGCCAGCAGCCAAGAACGCGGGGTGGAATATGGCTACACCTTC CASSQERGVEYGYTF
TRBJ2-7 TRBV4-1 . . TGCGCCAGCAGCCTTGACAGGACCTACGAGCAGTACTTC CASSLDRTYEQYF
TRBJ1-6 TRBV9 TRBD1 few TGTGCCAGCAGCCCGGGACAGGGGGCAACGGATTCACCCCTCCACTTT CASSPGQGATDSPLHF
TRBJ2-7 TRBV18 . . TGTGCCAGCTCACCAAAGGACACAACCTACGAGCAGTACTTC CASSPKDTTYEQYF
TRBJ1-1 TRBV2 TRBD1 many TGTGCCAGCAGGGAACGACAGGGTGATGAAGCTTTCTTT CASRERQGDEAFF
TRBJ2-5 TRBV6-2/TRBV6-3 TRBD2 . TGTGCCAGCAGTTTTAGCGGGACGCAAGAGACCCAGTACTTC CASSFSGTQETQYF
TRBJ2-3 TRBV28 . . TGTGCCAGCAGTCCTCGCACAGATACGCAGTATTTT CASSPRTDTQYF
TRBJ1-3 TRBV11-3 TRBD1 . TGTGCCAGCAGCCCCCGGGACAGCCTTCTCTCTCGAAACACCATATATTTT CASSPRDSLLSRNTIYF
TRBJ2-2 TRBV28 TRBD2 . TGTGCCGAGGCCGCGGGAGGGGAGAACACCGGGGAGCTGTTTTTT CAEAAGGENTGELFF
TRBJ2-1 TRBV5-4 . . TGTGCCAGCAGCGCTAGCGCCCAGAGCTCCTACAATGAGCAGTTCTTC CASSASAQSSYNEQFF
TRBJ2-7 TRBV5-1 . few TGCGCCAGCAGCCGAGACTCAGCTTACGAGCAGTACTTC CASSRDSAYEQYF
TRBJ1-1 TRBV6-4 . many TGTGCCAGCAGTGACTTCTCACAGGGCACTGAAGCTTTCTTT CASSDFSQGTEAFF
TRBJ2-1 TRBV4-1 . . TGCGCCAGCAGCCAAGATTGGACAGTTGGGGGGGATGAGCAGTTCTTC CASSQDWTVGGDEQFF
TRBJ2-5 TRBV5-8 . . TGTGCCAGCAGCTTTCAGGTGAAAGAGACCCAGTACTTC CASSFQVKETQYF
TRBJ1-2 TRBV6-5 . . TGTGCCAGCAGTAAGAGCGGGGGTAACTATGGCTACACCTTC CASSKSGGNYGYTF
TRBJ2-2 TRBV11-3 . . TGTGCCAGCAGCTCAGGGCAGGGAGGTACCGGGGAGCTGTTTTTT CASSSGQGGTGELFF
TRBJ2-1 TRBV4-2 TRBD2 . TGTGCCAGCAGCCAAGTGGCGGGACTAGGCTACAATGAGCAGTTCTTC CASSQVAGLGYNEQFF
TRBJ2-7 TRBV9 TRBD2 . TGTGCCAGCAGCCTAGCGGGAGGGGCGAAAGAGCAGTACTTC CASSLAGGAKEQYF
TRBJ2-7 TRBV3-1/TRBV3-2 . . TGTGCCAGCAGCCAAGGAGTTGCTCAGTACTTC CASSQGVAQYF
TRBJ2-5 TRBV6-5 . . TGTGCCAGCACGGGGCAAGAGACCCAGTACTTC CASTGQETQYF
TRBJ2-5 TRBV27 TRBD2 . TGTGCCAGCAGTCAGCGGGGACAAGAGACCCAGTACTTC CASSQRGQETQYF
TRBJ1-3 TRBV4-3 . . TGCGCCAGCAGCCAAGAAGATGGCAAAACAACCATATATTTT CASSQEDGKTTIYF
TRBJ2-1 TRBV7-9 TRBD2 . TGTGCCAGCAACAAGGGCGGACTAGCGGGGGTCTCCTACAATGAGCAGTTCTTC CASNKGGLAGVSYNEQFF
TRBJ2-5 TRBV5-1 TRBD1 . TGCGCCAGCACCCCGGACAGGGGGGTTGGGGAGACCCAGTACTTC CASTPDRGVGETQYF
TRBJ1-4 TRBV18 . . TGTGCCAGCTCAGGGAGGTCGGATGAAAAACTGTTTTTT CASSGRSDEKLFF
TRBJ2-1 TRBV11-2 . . TGTGCCAGCAGCTTAGTAGGGGCGGGATACAATGAGCAGTTCTTC CASSLVGAGYNEQFF
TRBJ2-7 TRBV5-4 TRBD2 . TGTGCCAGCAGCCAAGACACTAGCGGGAGAGAGCAGTACTTC CASSQDTSGREQYF
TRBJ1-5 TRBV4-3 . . TGCGCCAGCAGCCAAGAGGCGGATCAGCCCCAGCATTTT CASSQEADQPQHF
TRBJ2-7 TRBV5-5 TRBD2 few TGTGCCAGCAGCCCCCGAGGGACTAGACACGAGCAGTACTTC CASSPRGTRHEQYF
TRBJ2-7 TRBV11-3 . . TGTGCCAGCAGCTTAACTCCGGGCGAGCAGTACTTC CASSLTPGEQYF
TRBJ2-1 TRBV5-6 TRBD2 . TGTGCCAGCAGCTTGGATGTCGGGACTAGCGTCTACAATGAGCAGTTCTTC CASSLDVGTSVYNEQFF
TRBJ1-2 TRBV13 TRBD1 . TGTGCCAGCAGCACACCCGGGACAGGGAGCTTTTATGGCTACACCTTC CASSTPGTGSFYGYTF